The sequence of this T cell receptor (beta chain) was determined in a study of T-cell memory formation after mild COVID-19. Study-level background: TCR clustering was largely donor specific.

TCRdb itself ran the 5' RACE reads through MiXCR, one entry per CDR3 protein. Found here are roughly 620,000 distinct CDR3 sequences, approximately 18% of them singletons; the top ten hold around 11%. V lost 3 bases to trimming and J lost 2 bases, with 19 bases between them. This CDR3 comprises 17 residues. This clonotype was counted a few times. The antigen is unknown. Overall study findings and caveats: Mostly located in CM and EM were contracting CD4+ clones, with contracting CD8+ clones located in EMRA. Contracting clones, day 15 to 85, had balanced CD4/CD8, and later expanders favored CD4+.

Sample: PBMCs or a T cell subset sorted from them (not recorded which). This TCR derives from an adult woman who had mild COVID-19 (a few samples of this study predate the infection). Cell type and time point are not known. This rearrangement joins TRBV12-3 or TRBV12-4 to TRBJ2-5; D unresolved. CDR3 sequence (DNA): TGTGCCAGCAGTTTTGAGGCAGCACCCAAACTTCAAGAGACCCAGTACTTC. Its translation: CASSFEAAPKLQETQYF.